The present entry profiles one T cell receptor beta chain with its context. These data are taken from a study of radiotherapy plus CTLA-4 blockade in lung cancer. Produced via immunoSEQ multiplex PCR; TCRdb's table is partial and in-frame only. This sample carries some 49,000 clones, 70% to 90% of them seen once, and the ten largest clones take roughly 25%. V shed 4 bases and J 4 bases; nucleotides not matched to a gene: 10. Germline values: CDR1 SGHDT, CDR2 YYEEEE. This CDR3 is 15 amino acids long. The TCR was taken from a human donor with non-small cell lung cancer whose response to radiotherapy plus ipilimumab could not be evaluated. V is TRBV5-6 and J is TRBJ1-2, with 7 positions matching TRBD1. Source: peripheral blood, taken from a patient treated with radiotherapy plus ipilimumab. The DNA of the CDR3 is TGTGCCAGCAGCATACCGGGACAGACATTCTATGGCTACACCTTC. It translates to CASSIPGQTFYGYTF.